The 19 T cell receptor beta chains below were found in one sample sequenced in a study of T cells in Graves' hyperthyroidism and ophthalmopathy. From RNA transcripts, TCR beta CDR3 regions were amplified. The primer set for the first-round RT-PCR of the TCR CDR3 was HTBI. MiXCR, run by TCRdb on the multiplex PCR reads, gives a single entry per CDR3 protein. The sample holds about 350,000 distinct CDR3 sequences; about 15% are singletons and the top ten take approximately 25%. The sample consisted of blood. The receptors were gathered from a woman under 40 with Graves' hyperthyroidism.

A note on this clonotype: This may be a read error: a much more frequent sequence differs by one nucleotide. The gene calls are TRBV11-2 and TRBJ2-6, with D possibly TRBD1 on 5 matching bases. Germline lookup yields CDR1 SGHAT and CDR2 FQNNGV. CDR3 length equals 13 residues. CDR3 in DNA: TGTGCCAGCAGTCAAGCTGGGGCCAACGTCGTGACTTTC. It codes for CASSQAGANVVTF. Together with reference TRBV11-2 and TRBJ2-6, the CDR3 gives the full variable domain: EAGVAQSPRYKIIEKRQSVAFWCNPISGHATLYWYQQILGQGPKLLIQFQNNGVVDDSQLPKDRFSAERLKGVDSTLKIQPAKLEDSAVYLCASSQAGANVVTFGAGSRLTVL.

This clonotype was counted only a few times. The chain uses TRBV3-1 and TRBJ2-5; possible D gene TRBD2, 6 bases. V was shortened by 4 bases and J by 4 bases, with 16 bases between the two germline ends. The CDR3 sequence is 15 residues long. The germline V gene encodes CDR1 LGHDT and CDR2 YNNKEL (reference sequence). CDR3 protein: CASSPWTGEGETQYF. In DNA form, the CDR3 reads TGTGCCAGCAGCCCCTGGACGGGGGAAGGAGAGACCCAGTACTTC.

The V call is TRBV7-8, the J call TRBJ2-7; D uncertain. The germline V gene encodes CDR1 SGHVS and CDR2 FQNEAQ. The CDR3 sequence is 18 residues long. Trimming left V 2 bases short and J 4 bases short, with 24 bases between. The CDR3 loop reads CASSLFFYRQHLVYEQYF. As DNA, the CDR3 is TGTGCCAGCAGCTTATTTTTCTATCGGCAGCACCTTGTGTACGAGCAGTACTTC.

This clonotype was seen ten or more times. This chain uses TRBV5-1 with TRBJ2-7, with a weak D call TRBD1 (6 bases). Trimming took off 4 bases at V and 3 bases at J, with 8 bases between the two ends. This CDR3 is built from 12 residues. Germline CDR1 SGHRS, CDR2 YFSETQ. The CDR3 DNA follows: TGCGCCAGCAGCGGACAGAACTACGAGCAGTACTTC. Its protein product is CASSGQNYEQYF.

The sample holds many counts of this clonotype. The chain uses TRBV5-1 and TRBJ2-3; the match to TRBD2 covers 8 bases. This CDR3 contains 17 residues. The germline V gene has CDR1 SGHRS and CDR2 YFSETQ. Trimming removed 0 bases from V and 6 bases from J; junction bases left unmatched: 12. The CDR3 coding sequence is TGCGCCAGCAGCTTGGAGACTTTAGCGGGACGGTCGGATACGCAGTATTTT. Translation: CASSLETLAGRSDTQYF.

The rearrangement links TRBV30 to TRBJ2-1; D not certain. From germline, CDR1 is GTSNPN and CDR2 SVGIG (reference sequence). CDR3 length: 13 residues. V was clipped by 0 bases and J by 2 bases, with 5 bases between them. The CDR3, as DNA: TGTGCCTGGAGTGTCGGTACCTACAATGAGCAGTTCTTC. The encoded protein is CAWSVGTYNEQFF.

V usage is TRBV13 and J usage is TRBJ1-2; D is ambiguous. Germline CDR1 and CDR2: PRHDT and FYEKMQ (reference sequence). This CDR3 is built from 13 residues. V was clipped by 3 bases and J by 2 bases, with 7 bases between them. Here the CDR3 DNA reads TGTGCCAGCAGCTTGACCAAGAACTATGGCTACACCTTC. Translated: CASSLTKNYGYTF.

Ten or more counts support this clonotype. V is TRBV12-3 or TRBV12-4 and J is TRBJ1-6; maybe TRBD1 (6 bases). V was shortened by 2 bases and J by 7 bases, with 15 bases between the two germline ends. The CDR3 is 16 residues long. The CDR3 reads CASSLPGRGDNSPLHF. CDR3 DNA sequence: TGTGCCAGCAGTTTACCGGGCAGGGGAGACAATTCACCCCTCCACTTT.

This clonotype has a count of ten or more. The chain employs TRBV28 and TRBJ2-7; D gene ambiguous. The ends were cut back, 1 base at V and 0 bases at J, with 7 bases in the middle. From germline, CDR1 is MDHEN and CDR2 SYDVKM. CDR3 size: 14 residues. The DNA of the CDR3 is TGTGCCAGCAGTTTATCTCCGAGCTCCTACGAGCAGTACTTC. Translated: CASSLSPSSYEQYF.

This clonotype occurred many times. V usage is TRBV9 and J usage is TRBJ1-1; D remains ambiguous. CDR3 length: 14 amino acids. Germline CDR1 and CDR2: SGDLS and YYNGEE. Trimming cost V 1 base and J 0 bases, with 7 bases left between them. The CDR3 nucleotides are TGTGCCAGCAGCGTAACCTCCTTGAACACTGAAGCTTTCTTT. Amino acids: CASSVTSLNTEAFF.

This clonotype was detected many times. The J gene is TRBJ2-6, the V gene TRBV6-1; D is unresolved. Deletions cut 3 bases from V and 0 bases from J, with 3 bases between. The CDR3 sequence is 14 residues long. The V gene's germline CDR1 is MNHNS and CDR2 SASEGT. DNA for the CDR3: TGTGCCAGCAGTGACAACTCTGGGGCCAACGTCCTGACTTTC. It translates to CASSDNSGANVLTF.

This clonotype was seen more than once but under ten times. This chain connects TRBV3-1 to TRBJ1-5, with D uncertain. The CDR3 length is 15 residues. In germline, CDR1 is LGHDT, CDR2 YNNKEL (reference sequence). Trimming left V 0 bases short and J 7 bases short, with 13 bases between. CDR3 sequence reads: CASSQDSRTGQPQHF. CDR3 coding DNA: TGTGCCAGCAGCCAAGACTCTAGGACGGGGCAGCCCCAGCATTTT.

V and J are TRBV11-2 and TRBJ2-7, with 9 bases fitting TRBD2. Germline values: CDR1 SGHAT, CDR2 FQNNGV. The CDR3 loop spans 15 amino acids. V trimming: 5 bases; J trimming: 2 bases; junction bases outside the gene matches: 7. As DNA, the CDR3 is TGTGCCAGCAGCATTTGGACTAGCGACCCCTACGAGCAGTACTTC. Translated, it gives CASSIWTSDPYEQYF.

The CDR3 sequence is CASSLWSGEGSPLHF. The CDR3 coding sequence is TGTGCCAGCAGCTTATGGTCCGGGGAGGGTTCACCCCTCCACTTT. This chain joins TRBV7-3 and TRBJ1-6; no firm D call. Trimming shortened V by 2 bases and J by 9 bases, and 14 bases separated the two germline ends. The CDR3 length is 15 residues. Per germline, CDR1 SGHTA and CDR2 FQGTGA.

This clonotype was seen ten or more times. The V and J genes are TRBV6-1 and TRBJ2-1, with D tentatively TRBD1 or TRBD2 (6 bases each). CDR1 and CDR2 from the germline V gene are MNHNS and SASEGT. Trimming removed 5 bases at V and 0 bases at J, with 14 bases between. The CDR3 contains 16 residues. The CDR3 DNA sequence: TGTGCCAGCAGTTACGGGGGACATAGCTCCTACAATGAGCAGTTCTTC. Its translation: CASSYGGHSSYNEQFF.

The rearrangement joins TRBV5-4 to TRBJ1-2; tentatively, D is TRBD1 (5 bases). V was shortened by 2 bases and J by 3 bases, with 14 bases between the two germline ends. This CDR3 spans 15 amino acids. CDR1 is SGHNT and CDR2 is YYREEE in the germline V gene (reference sequence). CDR3 residues: CASSFIDSGDYGYTF. CDR3 nucleotides: TGTGCCAGCAGCTTTATTGACAGCGGGGACTATGGCTACACCTTC.

The chain combines TRBV7-2 with TRBJ2-2; 15 positions agree with TRBD2. The ends lost 5 bases at V and 6 bases at J; junction bases unmatched: 4. The CDR3 loop spans 16 amino acids. The V gene's germline CDR1 is SGHTA and CDR2 FQGNSA. The DNA for the CDR3 is TGTGCCAGCAGCGGACTAGCGGGAGGGTGGTCCGGGGAGCTGTTTTTT. Its translation is CASSGLAGGWSGELFF.

This clonotype was detected only a few times. The CDR3 sequence: CSVPGAGNTEAFF. CDR3 nucleotides: TGCAGCGTTCCGGGGGCGGGGAACACTGAAGCTTTCTTT. This sequence joins TRBV29-1 and TRBJ1-1; perhaps TRBD1 as D (6 bases). V was trimmed by 5 bases and J by 1 base, leaving 11 bases between them. CDR3 length equals 13 residues. Germline assignment: CDR1 SQVTM and CDR2 ANQGSEA.

This clonotype appeared many times. The gene calls are TRBV28 and TRBJ2-7; D is possibly TRBD2 (5 bases). This CDR3 spans 11 amino acids. V was clipped by 5 bases and J by 3 bases, with 5 bases between them. Germline V CDR1 and CDR2: MDHEN, SYDVKM. The CDR3 coding sequence is TGTGCCAGCAGTAGCGGCTACGAGCAGTACTTC. Translating it yields CASSSGYEQYF.